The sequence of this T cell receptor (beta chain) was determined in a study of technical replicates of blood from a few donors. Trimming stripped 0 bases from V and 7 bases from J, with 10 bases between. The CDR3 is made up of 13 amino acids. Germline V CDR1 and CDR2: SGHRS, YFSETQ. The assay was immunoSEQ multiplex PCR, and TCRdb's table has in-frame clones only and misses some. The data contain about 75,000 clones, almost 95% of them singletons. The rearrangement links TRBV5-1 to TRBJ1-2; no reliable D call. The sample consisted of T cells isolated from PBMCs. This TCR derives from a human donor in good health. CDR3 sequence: CASSLERAGGYTF. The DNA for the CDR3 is TGCGCCAGCAGCTTGGAACGCGCGGGTGGCTACACCTTC.